The source of this TCR beta chain is a study of cytomegalovirus exposure and HLA in healthy donors. The CDR3 consists of 10 residues. V dropped 5 bases and J dropped 9 bases, with 10 bases sitting between them. CDR1 DFQATT and CDR2 SNEGSKA come from the germline V gene (reference sequence). The PCR ran on 60 Vbeta and 13 Jbeta primers. Some clones are missing from TCRdb's copy, which holds only in-frame ones; the method was immunoSEQ multiplex PCR. This sample has 150,000 to 200,000 clones; around four fifths occur once, and the top ten carry approximately 10%. This chain joins TRBV20-1 and TRBJ1-2; D gene ambiguous. The source material was PBMCs. The source is a man aged 18 to 30 in good health and CMV-seropositive. CDR3 region: CSALEDRYTF. The DNA of the CDR3 is TGCAGTGCTTTAGAGGATCGCTACACCTTC.